This T cell receptor beta chain was profiled in a study of Graves' ophthalmopathy and Graves' hyperthyroidism. Notes on the study in general: Discriminating ophthalmopathy from stable hyperthyroidism, a 13-signature model attained a sensitivity of about 88% and a specificity of 80% to 82%. Detected in blood as well were most expanded thyroid clonotypes with frequency above 0.001.

The CDR3 loop spans 14 amino acids. Germline CDR1 is GTSNPN and CDR2 is SVGIG (reference sequence). Remarks on this clonotype: Its cognate antigen is unknown. Compared with germline, one end of the junction differs, possibly owing to a read error.

Beta-chain TCR CDR3 regions were amplified from RNA transcripts. HTBI-primed RT-PCR formed the first round, and a multiplex PCR formed the second. TCRdb redid the calling of the multiplex PCR reads with MiXCR, one entry per CDR3 protein. The sample shows roughly 610,000 distinct CDR3 sequences, about 20% of them seen only once. Only newly diagnosed hyperthyroidism patients aged 18 to 65, with under 2 months' duration, were enrolled. Clinical symptoms and serum thyroxine were used for diagnosis; TRAb, thyroid ultrasound and orbital computed tomography were also relied on. This clonotype originated in a woman younger than 35 with stable Graves' hyperthyroidism. Some clones in this sample may be carry-over from other donors' samples. This chain links TRBV30 with TRBJ2-4; D possibly matches TRBD1 or TRBD2 (5 bases each). Sequenced material: peripheral blood. CDR3: CAWSGKGTKNIKYF. In DNA, the CDR3 is TGTGCCTGGAGTGGTAAGGGGACCAAAAACATTAAGTACTTC. The variable domain in full, completed from reference TRBV30 and TRBJ2-4, reads SQTIHQWPATLVQPVGSPLSLECTVEGTSNPNLYWYRQAAGRGLQLLFYSVGIGQISSEVPQNLSASRPQDRQFILSSKKLLLSDSGFYLCAWSGKGTKNIKYFGAGTRLSVL.